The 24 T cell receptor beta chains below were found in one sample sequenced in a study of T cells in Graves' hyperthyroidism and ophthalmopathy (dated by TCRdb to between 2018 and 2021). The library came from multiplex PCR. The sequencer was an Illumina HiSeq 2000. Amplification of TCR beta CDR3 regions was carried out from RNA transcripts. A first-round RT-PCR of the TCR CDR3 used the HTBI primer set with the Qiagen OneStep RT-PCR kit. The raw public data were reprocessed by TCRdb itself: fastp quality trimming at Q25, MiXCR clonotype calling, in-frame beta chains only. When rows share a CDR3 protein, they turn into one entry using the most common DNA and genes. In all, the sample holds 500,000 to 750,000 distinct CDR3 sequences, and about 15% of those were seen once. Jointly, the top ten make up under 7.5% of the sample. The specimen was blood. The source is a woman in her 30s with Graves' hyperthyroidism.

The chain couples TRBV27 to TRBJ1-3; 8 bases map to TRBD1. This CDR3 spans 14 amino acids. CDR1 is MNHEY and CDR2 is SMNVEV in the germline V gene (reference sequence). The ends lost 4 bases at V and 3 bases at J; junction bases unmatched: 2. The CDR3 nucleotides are TGTGCCAGCAGTTCTGGGACAGGTGGAAACACCATATATTTT. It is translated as CASSSGTGGNTIYF.

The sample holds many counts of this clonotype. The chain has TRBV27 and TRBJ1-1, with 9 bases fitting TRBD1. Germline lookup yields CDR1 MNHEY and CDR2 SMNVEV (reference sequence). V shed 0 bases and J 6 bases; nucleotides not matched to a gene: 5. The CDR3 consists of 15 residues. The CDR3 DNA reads TGTGCCAGCAGTTTATCGACAGGGGGGAGTGCTGAAGCTTTCTTT. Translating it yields CASSLSTGGSAEAFF.

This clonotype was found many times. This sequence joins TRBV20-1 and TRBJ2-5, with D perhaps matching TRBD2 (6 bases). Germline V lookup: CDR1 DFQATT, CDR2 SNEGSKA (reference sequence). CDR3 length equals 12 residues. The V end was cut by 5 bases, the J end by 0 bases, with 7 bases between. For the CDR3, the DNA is TGCAGTGCTGGGGACTACCAAGAGACCCAGTACTTC. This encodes CSAGDYQETQYF.

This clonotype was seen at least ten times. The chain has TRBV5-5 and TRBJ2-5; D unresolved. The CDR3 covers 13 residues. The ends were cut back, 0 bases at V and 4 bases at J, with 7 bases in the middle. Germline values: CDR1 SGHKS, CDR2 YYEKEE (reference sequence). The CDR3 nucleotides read TGTGCCAGCAGCTTGGTCCCCCCAGAGACCCAGTACTTC. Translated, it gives CASSLVPPETQYF.

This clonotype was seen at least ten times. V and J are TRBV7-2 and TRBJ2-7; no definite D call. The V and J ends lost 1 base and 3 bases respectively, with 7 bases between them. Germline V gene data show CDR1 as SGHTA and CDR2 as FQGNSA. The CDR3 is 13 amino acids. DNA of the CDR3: TGTGCCAGCAGCTTAGGCCCTTACTACGAGCAGTACTTC. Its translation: CASSLGPYYEQYF.

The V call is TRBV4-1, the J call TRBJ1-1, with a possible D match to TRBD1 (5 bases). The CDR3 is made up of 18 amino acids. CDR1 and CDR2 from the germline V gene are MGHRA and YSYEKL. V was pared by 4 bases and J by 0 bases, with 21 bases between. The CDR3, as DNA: TGCGCCAGCAGCCCCCACGGGGCCCTGCGACCCATGAACACTGAAGCTTTCTTT. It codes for CASSPHGALRPMNTEAFF.

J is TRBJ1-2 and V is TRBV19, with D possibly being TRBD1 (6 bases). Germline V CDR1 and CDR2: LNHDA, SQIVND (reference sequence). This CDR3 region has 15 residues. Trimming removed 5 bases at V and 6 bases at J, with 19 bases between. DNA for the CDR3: TGTGCCAGTAGTGTCACGACAGGCCCCTTCCATGGCTACACCTTC. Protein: CASSVTTGPFHGYTF.

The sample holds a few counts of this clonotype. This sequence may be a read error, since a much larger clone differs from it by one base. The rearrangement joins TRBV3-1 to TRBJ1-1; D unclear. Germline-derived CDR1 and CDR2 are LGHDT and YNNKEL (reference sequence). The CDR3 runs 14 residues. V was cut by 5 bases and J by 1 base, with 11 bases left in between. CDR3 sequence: CASSGRSGNTEAFF. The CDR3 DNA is TGTGCCAGCAGCGGCAGGAGTGGGAACACTGAAGCTTTCTTT.

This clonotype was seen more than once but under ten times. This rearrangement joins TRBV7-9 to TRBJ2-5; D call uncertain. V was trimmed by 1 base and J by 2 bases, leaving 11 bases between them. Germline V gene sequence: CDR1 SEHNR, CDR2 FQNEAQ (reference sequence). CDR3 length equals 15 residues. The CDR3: CASSLDRGTQETQYF. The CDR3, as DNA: TGTGCCAGCAGCTTAGATCGAGGCACACAAGAGACCCAGTACTTC.

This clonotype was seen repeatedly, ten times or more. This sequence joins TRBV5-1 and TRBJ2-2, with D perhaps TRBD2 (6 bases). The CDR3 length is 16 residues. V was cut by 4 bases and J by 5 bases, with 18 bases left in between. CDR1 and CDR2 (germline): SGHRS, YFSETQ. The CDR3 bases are TGCGCCAGCAGCACCCTGGGCGGGGCGCGAACCGGGGAGCTGTTTTTT. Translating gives CASSTLGGARTGELFF.

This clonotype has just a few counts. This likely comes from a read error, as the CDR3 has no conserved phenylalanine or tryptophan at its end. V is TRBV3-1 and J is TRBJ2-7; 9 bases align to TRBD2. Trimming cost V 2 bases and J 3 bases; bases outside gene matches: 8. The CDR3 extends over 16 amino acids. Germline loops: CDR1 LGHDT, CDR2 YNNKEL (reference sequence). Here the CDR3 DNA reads TGTGCCAGCAGCCAATCCTATAGCGGGAGCGTCTACGAGCAGTACCTC. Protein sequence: CASSQSYSGSVYEQYL.

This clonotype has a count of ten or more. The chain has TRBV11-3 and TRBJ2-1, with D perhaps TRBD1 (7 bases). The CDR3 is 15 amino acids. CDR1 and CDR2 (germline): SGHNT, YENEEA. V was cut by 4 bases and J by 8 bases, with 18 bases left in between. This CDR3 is CASSWRGQFRDEQFF. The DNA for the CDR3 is TGTGCCAGCAGCTGGCGGGGACAGTTTCGGGATGAGCAGTTCTTC.

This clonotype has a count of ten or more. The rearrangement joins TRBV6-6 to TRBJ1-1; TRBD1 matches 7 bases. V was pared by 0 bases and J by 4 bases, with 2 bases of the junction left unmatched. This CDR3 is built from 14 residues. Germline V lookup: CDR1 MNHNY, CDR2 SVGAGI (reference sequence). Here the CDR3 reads CASSYSWTGTEAFF. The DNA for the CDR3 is TGTGCCAGCAGTTACTCTTGGACAGGCACTGAAGCTTTCTTT.

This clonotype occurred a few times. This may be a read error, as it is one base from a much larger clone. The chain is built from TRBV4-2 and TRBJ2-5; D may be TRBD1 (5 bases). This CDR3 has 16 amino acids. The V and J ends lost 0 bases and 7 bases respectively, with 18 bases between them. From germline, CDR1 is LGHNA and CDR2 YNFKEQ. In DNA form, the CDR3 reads TGTGCCAGCAGCCAAGAAGGCTTTGCTCAAAGGGGGACCCAGTACTTC. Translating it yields CASSQEGFAQRGTQYF.

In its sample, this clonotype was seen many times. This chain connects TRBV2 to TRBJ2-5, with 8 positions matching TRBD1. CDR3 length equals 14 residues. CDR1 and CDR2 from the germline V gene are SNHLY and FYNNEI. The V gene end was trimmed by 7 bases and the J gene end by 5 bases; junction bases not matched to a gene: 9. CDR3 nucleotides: TGTGCCAGCACCACTCAGGGGGCGTTTGAGACCCAGTACTTC. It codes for CASTTQGAFETQYF.

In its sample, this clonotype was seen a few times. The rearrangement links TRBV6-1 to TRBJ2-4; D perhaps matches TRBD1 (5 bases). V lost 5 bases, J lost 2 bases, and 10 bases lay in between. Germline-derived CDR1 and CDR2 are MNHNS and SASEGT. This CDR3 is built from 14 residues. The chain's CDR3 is CASSLDSPKNIQYF. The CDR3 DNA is TGTGCCAGCAGTCTTGACAGTCCCAAAAACATTCAGTACTTC.

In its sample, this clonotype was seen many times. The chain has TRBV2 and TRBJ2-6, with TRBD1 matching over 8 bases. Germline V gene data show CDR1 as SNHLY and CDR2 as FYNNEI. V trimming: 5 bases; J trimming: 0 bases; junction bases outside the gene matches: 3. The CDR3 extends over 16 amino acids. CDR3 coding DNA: TGTGCCAGCAGTTTTCAGGGGGCCTCTGGGGCCAACGTCCTGACTTTC. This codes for CASSFQGASGANVLTF.

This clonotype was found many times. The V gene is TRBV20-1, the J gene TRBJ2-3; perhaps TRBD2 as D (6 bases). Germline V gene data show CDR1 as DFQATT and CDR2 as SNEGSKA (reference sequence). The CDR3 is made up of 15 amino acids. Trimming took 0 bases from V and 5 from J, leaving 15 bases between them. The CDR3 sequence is CSARDWGLDRDTQYF. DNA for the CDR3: TGCAGTGCTAGAGATTGGGGACTCGACCGAGATACGCAGTATTTT.

CDR3: CGRDRSSYEQYF. The CDR3 DNA sequence: TGTGGTCGGGACAGGTCCTCCTACGAGCAGTACTTC. The chain is built from TRBV15 and TRBJ2-7, with TRBD1 matching over 8 bases. Per the germline V gene, CDR1 is LNHNV and CDR2 is YYDKDF (reference sequence). The CDR3 is 12 amino acids.

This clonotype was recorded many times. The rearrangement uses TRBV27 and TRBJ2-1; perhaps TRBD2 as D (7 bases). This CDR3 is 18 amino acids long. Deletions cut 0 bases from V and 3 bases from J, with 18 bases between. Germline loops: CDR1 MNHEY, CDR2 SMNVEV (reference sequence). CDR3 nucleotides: TGTGCCAGCAGTTTATCCAATACGAGGGGGGGAAACTACAATGAGCAGTTCTTC. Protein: CASSLSNTRGGNYNEQFF.

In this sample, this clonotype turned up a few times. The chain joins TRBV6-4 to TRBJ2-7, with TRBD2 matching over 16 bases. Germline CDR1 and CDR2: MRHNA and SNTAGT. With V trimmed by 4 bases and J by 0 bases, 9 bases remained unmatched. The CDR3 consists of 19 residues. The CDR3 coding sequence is TGTGCCAGCAGTGCCCATCCCGGGACTAGCGGGGGGGGCTCCTACGAGCAGTACTTC. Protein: CASSAHPGTSGGGSYEQYF.

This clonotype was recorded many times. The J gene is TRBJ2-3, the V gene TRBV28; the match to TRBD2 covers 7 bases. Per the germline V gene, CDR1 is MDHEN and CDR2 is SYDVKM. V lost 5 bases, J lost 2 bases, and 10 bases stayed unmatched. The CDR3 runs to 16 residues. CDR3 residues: CASSTSKREVTDTQYF. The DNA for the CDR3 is TGTGCCAGCAGTACCTCTAAGCGGGAAGTCACAGATACGCAGTATTTT.

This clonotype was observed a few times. DNA of the CDR3: TGTGCCAGCAGCCAAAGACTAGCGGGTTTGTCCAATGAGCAGTTCTTC. Protein product: CASSQRLAGLSNEQFF. The genes are TRBV13 and TRBJ2-1; TRBD2 matches at 10 bases. Per the germline V gene, CDR1 is PRHDT and CDR2 is FYEKMQ (reference sequence). The CDR3 consists of 16 residues. V lost 5 bases, J lost 6 bases, and 10 bases stayed unmatched.

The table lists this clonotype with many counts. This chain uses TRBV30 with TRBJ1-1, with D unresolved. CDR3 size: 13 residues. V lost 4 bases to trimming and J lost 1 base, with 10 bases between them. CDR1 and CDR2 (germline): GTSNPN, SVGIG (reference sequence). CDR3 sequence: CAWKRNSNTEAFF. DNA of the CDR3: TGTGCCTGGAAACGGAACTCGAACACTGAAGCTTTCTTT.